The next 31 T cell receptor beta chains were all read from a single sample in a study of early T cells in non-severe SARS-CoV-2 infection. TCRdb ran MiXCR on the 5' RACE reads and lists one entry per CDR3 protein. The sample carries under 45,000 distinct CDR3 sequences, roughly a tenth recorded once. The sequencing input was whole blood. The source of these receptors is an adult who was a healthcare worker with PCR-confirmed SARS-CoV-2 infection or an uninfected control (not recorded which).

The chain has TRBV5-1 and TRBJ1-1; D is unresolved. This CDR3 comprises 13 residues. The germline V and J ends were trimmed by 0 bases and 4 bases, with 7 bases remaining between them. Germline CDR1 is SGHRS and CDR2 is YFSETQ. Here the CDR3 DNA reads TGCGCCAGCAGCTTGGGTGGGGTCACTGAAGCTTTCTTT. This translates into CASSLGGVTEAFF.

This clonotype occurred a few times. The chain has TRBV6-5 and TRBJ2-1, with 9 bases that match TRBD1. Per the germline V gene, CDR1 is MNHEY and CDR2 is SVGAGI. CDR3 length: 16 amino acids. The V gene end was trimmed by 2 bases and the J gene end by 9 bases; junction bases not matched to a gene: 11. CDR3 nucleotides: TGTGCCAGCAGTTACCCCGGGACAGGGCTTGCGGCTGAGCAGTTCTTC. Its protein product is CASSYPGTGLAAEQFF.

This chain links TRBV5-1 with TRBJ1-1; the D is unclear. V lost 4 bases to trimming and J lost 4 bases, with 14 bases between them. The CDR3 is 14 amino acids. Germline loops: CDR1 SGHRS, CDR2 YFSETQ. CDR3 nucleotide sequence: TGCGCCAGCAGCCTGTTGCAGTTAGGCACTGAAGCTTTCTTT. Its translation: CASSLLQLGTEAFF. Complete variable domain (other parts from reference TRBV5-1 and TRBJ1-1): KAGVTQTPRYLIKTRGQQVTLSCSPISGHRSVSWYQQTPGQGLQFLFEYFSETQRNKGNFPGRFSGRQFSNSRSEMNVSTLELGDSALYLCASSLLQLGTEAFFGQGTRLTVV.

The chain has TRBV10-3 and TRBJ1-5; TRBD1 is a possible D gene (5 bases). Germline loops: CDR1 ENHRY, CDR2 SYGVKD. The CDR3 has 16 residues. The germline V and J ends were trimmed by 5 bases and 1 base, with 15 bases remaining between them. CDR3 loop: CAISPGQKGSNQPQHF. CDR3 DNA sequence: TGTGCCATCAGTCCGGGCCAAAAGGGGAGCAATCAGCCCCAGCATTTT.

This clonotype was picked up a small number of times. J is TRBJ2-7 and V is TRBV6-6, with D possibly being TRBD2 (7 bases). CDR3 length: 16 amino acids. V was shortened by 7 bases and J by 0 bases, with 19 bases between the two germline ends. Germline V CDR1 and CDR2: MNHNY, SVGAGI (reference sequence). In DNA form, the CDR3 reads TGTGCCAGCAAAAGGGGGGGGGACCGGTCCTCCTACGAGCAGTACTTC. Translation: CASKRGGDRSSYEQYF.

This chain joins TRBV28 and TRBJ1-4; the match to TRBD1 covers 9 bases. The CDR3 is 13 residues long. Losses at the gene ends were 4 bases for V and 13 bases for J; bases not matched to a gene: 7. Germline V CDR1 and CDR2: MDHEN, SYDVKM. The CDR3 here is CASSSRTGEVLFF. The CDR3 nucleotides read TGTGCCAGCAGTTCCCGGACAGGGGAAGTACTGTTTTTT.

In its sample, this clonotype was seen once. The rearrangement uses TRBV12-3 or TRBV12-4 and TRBJ2-1; D unclear. This CDR3 is 14 amino acids long. Trimming left V 5 bases short and J 4 bases short, with 12 bases between. The CDR3 loop is CASSLIGQYNEQFF. The CDR3 bases are TGTGCCAGCAGTCTTATTGGGCAGTACAATGAGCAGTTCTTC.

This clonotype appeared many times. The chain is built from TRBV6-5 and TRBJ1-5, with a weak D call TRBD1 (5 bases). This CDR3 comprises 14 residues. V was shortened by 9 bases and J by 2 bases, with 14 bases between the two germline ends. Germline V gene sequence: CDR1 MNHEY, CDR2 SVGAGI. CDR3 DNA sequence: TGTGCCAGAACTCTCGGGGGGTGCAATCAGCCCCAGCATTTT. Its protein is CARTLGGCNQPQHF.

This clonotype was observed a few times. The gene calls are TRBV6-5 and TRBJ2-3; D call uncertain. This CDR3 has 17 amino acids. CDR1 and CDR2 from the germline V gene are MNHEY and SVGAGI. Between the trimmed V and J ends, which lost 0 bases and 3 bases, there was a span of 16 bases. CDR3 sequence (DNA): TGTGCCAGCAGTTACTCCGCAGGTGGTGGAGTTACAGATACGCAGTATTTT. Protein product: CASSYSAGGGVTDTQYF.

The table lists this clonotype with a few counts. In nucleotides, the CDR3 is TGTGCCAGCAGGGTGGGGGCCCAGGTCTATTCACCCCTCCACTTT. Protein sequence: CASRVGAQVYSPLHF. This chain connects TRBV6-5 to TRBJ1-6, with D possibly matching TRBD1 (6 bases). This CDR3 region has 15 residues. V lost 6 bases to trimming and J lost 8 bases, with 17 bases between them. The germline V gene has CDR1 MNHEY and CDR2 SVGAGI.

This clonotype showed up many times. The genes are TRBV7-9 and TRBJ2-1; D is perhaps TRBD2 (6 bases). The CDR3 totals 16 residues. V was clipped by 5 bases and J by 2 bases, with 16 bases between them. Germline CDR1 reads SEHNR; CDR2 reads FQNEAQ (reference sequence). Written as DNA, the CDR3 is TGTGCCAGCAGCCCCGGGACTCCTGGGGCCTACAATGAGCAGTTCTTC. It is translated as CASSPGTPGAYNEQFF. Based on the CDR3 plus reference TRBV7-9 and TRBJ2-1, the full variable domain is DTGVSQNPRHKITKRGQNVTFRCDPISEHNRLYWYRQTLGQGPEFLTYFQNEAQLEKSRLLSDRFSAERPKGSFSTLEIQRTEQGDSAMYLCASSPGTPGAYNEQFFGPGTRLTVL.

This clonotype was counted ten times or more. This rearrangement joins TRBV27 to TRBJ2-7, with 7 bases that match TRBD1. V was clipped by 2 bases and J by 5 bases; unmatched bases: 3. Germline CDR1 is MNHEY and CDR2 is SMNVEV (reference sequence). CDR3 length: 13 amino acids. CDR3 protein: CASSLDRDNEQYF. The CDR3 DNA reads as TGTGCCAGCAGTTTAGACAGGGATAACGAGCAGTACTTC.

The chain recombines TRBV7-2 with TRBJ1-4; 10 bases align to TRBD1. Germline CDR1 reads SGHTA; CDR2 reads FQGNSA. The trim removed 5 bases at V and 8 bases at J, leaving 8 bases unmatched. The CDR3 is made up of 15 amino acids. The CDR3 nucleotides read TGTGCCAGCAGCCTGACCGGGACAGGGGAGGAAAAACTGTTTTTT. It is translated as CASSLTGTGEEKLFF.

Worth noting for this clonotype: Since a much larger clone is just one base distant, this may be a read error. The chain carries TRBV2 and TRBJ1-4; unclear D gene. CDR1 is SNHLY and CDR2 is FYNNEI in the germline V gene. V lost 2 bases and J 1 base, leaving 5 bases between the germline ends. The CDR3 covers 14 residues. The CDR3 sequence is CASSEIVTNEKLFF. The CDR3 bases are TGTGCCAGCAGTGAAATTGTAACTAATGAAAAACTGTTTTTT.

This clonotype showed up just a few times. The chain couples TRBV5-1 to TRBJ1-5; D not certain. Germline V gene lookup returns CDR1 SGHRS and CDR2 YFSETQ. V lost 0 bases to trimming and J lost 0 bases, with 7 bases between them. The CDR3 is 15 amino acids. DNA for the CDR3: TGCGCCAGCAGCTTGGACGGATATAGCAATCAGCCCCAGCATTTT. Its protein is CASSLDGYSNQPQHF.

The V gene is TRBV3-1, the J gene TRBJ1-6; no reliable D call. The CDR3 runs 13 residues. Germline loops: CDR1 LGHDT, CDR2 YNNKEL (reference sequence). Trimming took off 4 bases at V and 6 bases at J, with 7 bases between the two ends. This chain's CDR3 is CASSLGPNSPLHF. CDR3 nucleotides: TGTGCCAGCAGCCTCGGGCCTAATTCACCCCTCCACTTT.

The table lists this clonotype with many counts. The V gene is TRBV5-4, the J gene TRBJ1-4; 7 bases are a match to TRBD1. Germline V lookup: CDR1 SGHNT, CDR2 YYREEE (reference sequence). The CDR3 spans 13 residues. J was trimmed by 8 bases and V by 4 bases; bases with no gene match: 5. The CDR3 loop is CASSAQGIEKLFF. CDR3 coding DNA: TGTGCCAGCAGCGCACAGGGGATCGAAAAACTGTTTTTT.

This clonotype was found a few times. V is TRBV27 and J is TRBJ1-1, with 8 bases aligning to TRBD1. Germline V gives CDR1 MNHEY, CDR2 SMNVEV (reference sequence). The CDR3 length is 12 residues. V lost 3 bases to trimming and J lost 13 bases; unmatched junction nucleotides: 7. CDR3 in DNA: TGTGCCAGCAGTTTCGGACAGGGAAGAAGTTTCTTT. The encoded protein is CASSFGQGRSFF.

This sequence joins TRBV9 and TRBJ2-5, with D maybe TRBD2 (7 bases). This CDR3 contains 14 residues. Trimming left V 0 bases short and J 5 bases short, with 11 bases between. Germline values: CDR1 SGDLS, CDR2 YYNGEE. The CDR3 here is CASSVAGGAETQYF. The CDR3, as DNA: TGTGCCAGCAGCGTAGCTGGGGGGGCCGAGACCCAGTACTTC. The variable domain in full, with the rest retrieved from reference TRBV9 and TRBJ2-5, is DSGVTQTPKHLITATGQRVTLRCSPRSGDLSVYWYQQSLDQGLQFLIQYYNGEERAKGNILERFSAQQFPDLHSELNLSSLELGDSALYFCASSVAGGAETQYFGPGTRLLVL.

The gene calls are TRBV11-2 and TRBJ2-4; 7 bases align to TRBD1. V was pared by 4 bases and J by 0 bases, with 6 bases of the junction left unmatched. Germline loops: CDR1 SGHAT, CDR2 FQNNGV. The CDR3 sequence is 16 residues long. Here the CDR3 DNA reads TGTGCCAGCAGCTCCGGACAGGTTATAGCCAAAAACATTCAGTACTTC. Translation: CASSSGQVIAKNIQYF.

This rearrangement joins TRBV11-1 to TRBJ1-1; D is ambiguous. The germline V gene has CDR1 SGHAT and CDR2 FQDESV (reference sequence). V was shortened by 1 base and J by 0 bases, with 6 bases between the two germline ends. The CDR3 length is 14 residues. The CDR3 bases are TGTGCCAGCAGCTTAGAGACGGTGAACACTGAAGCTTTCTTT. Its protein product is CASSLETVNTEAFF.

This clonotype came up a few times. The chain joins TRBV5-1 to TRBJ1-1, with D maybe TRBD1 (5 bases). V was cut by 6 bases and J by 0 bases, with 12 bases left in between. Germline assignment: CDR1 SGHRS and CDR2 YFSETQ. CDR3 length: 14 amino acids. The CDR3 DNA is TGCGCCAGCACCCCAGGGTTCATGAACACTGAAGCTTTCTTT. Protein: CASTPGFMNTEAFF.

This clonotype was seen many times. The chain uses TRBV10-3 and TRBJ2-2, with 11 positions matching TRBD1. The CDR3 is 16 residues long. V shed 6 bases, J shed 2 bases, and the junction held 5 bases outside the gene matches. Germline loops: CDR1 ENHRY, CDR2 SYGVKD. The CDR3 coding sequence is TGTGCCATCAGCCCAGGACAGGGGGCAAACACCGGGGAGCTGTTTTTT. It yields the protein CAISPGQGANTGELFF.

This clonotype came up many times. The CDR3: CASSYSPDKYYEQYF. The DNA of the CDR3 is TGTGCCAGCAGTTACTCGCCCGACAAGTACTACGAGCAGTACTTC. The gene calls are TRBV6-5 and TRBJ2-7; D gene ambiguous. The CDR3 covers 15 residues. Trimming pared 0 bases from V and 3 bases from J, leaving 12 bases between. Germline CDR1 reads MNHEY; CDR2 reads SVGAGI.

The chain has TRBV6-2 or TRBV6-3 and TRBJ1-4; perhaps TRBD1 as D (5 bases). CDR3 length equals 17 residues. V was cut by 6 bases and J by 5 bases, with 22 bases left in between. The germline gives CDR1 MNHEY, CDR2 SVGEGT. The CDR3 nucleotides are TGTGCCAGCAGCCAGAGGGTGACCGGGACGGGGAATGAAAAACTGTTTTTT. Translation gives CASSQRVTGTGNEKLFF.

Many counts were recorded for this clonotype. The rearrangement joins TRBV6-2 or TRBV6-3 to TRBJ1-1; 8 nucleotides align to TRBD1. Germline CDR1 reads MNHEY; CDR2 reads SVGEGT. CDR3 length: 14 amino acids. After removal of 1 base from V and 4 bases from J, the junction contained 2 bases not matched to a gene. The CDR3, as DNA: TGTGCCAGCAGTTACTTCGGGACAGGCACTGAAGCTTTCTTT. Its translation is CASSYFGTGTEAFF.

The chain joins TRBV7-2 to TRBJ2-2; the D is unclear. Trimming left V 0 bases short and J 5 bases short, with 4 bases between. This CDR3 spans 13 amino acids. Germline values: CDR1 SGHTA, CDR2 FQGNSA. The chain's CDR3 is CASSLAGTGELFF. In DNA form, the CDR3 reads TGTGCCAGCAGCTTAGCGGGGACCGGGGAGCTGTTTTTT.

This clonotype has just a few counts. The chain couples TRBV29-1 to TRBJ2-5; a weak D match, TRBD2 (6 bases). Per the germline V gene, CDR1 is SQVTM and CDR2 is ANQGSEA. V lost 2 bases to trimming and J lost 0 bases, with 13 bases between them. This CDR3 has 15 residues. DNA of the CDR3: TGCAGCGTTGAATGGGAGGAGAAGTACCAAGAGACCCAGTACTTC. This gives the protein CSVEWEEKYQETQYF.

There are a few counts of this clonotype. The chain joins TRBV5-1 to TRBJ1-1; D remains unclear. Germline loops: CDR1 SGHRS, CDR2 YFSETQ. The ends were cut back, 4 bases at V and 7 bases at J, with 20 bases in the middle. The CDR3 contains 15 residues. The CDR3 coding sequence is TGCGCCAGCAGCGTAGAAGGGCCCCAACGGAGTGAAGCTTTCTTT. Its protein product is CASSVEGPQRSEAFF. Using reference TRBV5-1 and TRBJ1-1 for the parts outside the CDR3, the full variable domain is KAGVTQTPRYLIKTRGQQVTLSCSPISGHRSVSWYQQTPGQGLQFLFEYFSETQRNKGNFPGRFSGRQFSNSRSEMNVSTLELGDSALYLCASSVEGPQRSEAFFGQGTRLTVV.

The chain carries TRBV9 and TRBJ2-2; D is undetermined. The length of the CDR3 is 13 residues. V was shortened by 2 bases and J by 7 bases, with 9 bases between the two germline ends. CDR1 is SGDLS, CDR2 YYNGEE, per germline. The DNA of the CDR3 is TGTGCCAGCAGCGTCTCTACCTTCGGGGAGCTGTTTTTT. Its translation is CASSVSTFGELFF.

Concerning this clonotype itself: A read error is possible here, since a much larger clone lies one base away. CDR3 sequence: CAWSRGQPHVNKQFF. CDR3 coding DNA: TGTGCCTGGAGTAGGGGACAACCTCATGTCAATAAGCAGTTCTTC. The chain carries TRBV30 and TRBJ2-1; D may be TRBD1 (6 bases). Per germline, CDR1 GTSNPN and CDR2 SVGIG (reference sequence). This CDR3 has 15 amino acids.